This TCR beta chain was captured by sequencing in a study of T cells after posttransplantation cyclophosphamide (dated by TCRdb to about 2016). About the full investigation: T cell repertoire reconstitution was tracked by TRB sequencing after myeloablative bone marrow transplantation in which posttransplantation cyclophosphamide was used as GVHD prophylaxis. Up to about 3 additional blood samples from 2 to 5.2 years after transplant were also TRB-sequenced in 3 patients, as was pretransplant blood from a handful of patients. Because TRA and TRB clonality correlated tightly in 10 or so samples, later TCR analyses were limited to TRB. TRB sequencing was performed on blood from all 30 or so PTCy patients with 1-year posttransplant specimens. Samples from 35 PTCy-treated patients and approximately 15 related bone marrow donors of those patients were subjected to antigen receptor sequencing. Public TRB sequences were checked against a database of over 3,600 sequences associated with responses to pathogens, tumor antigens, self-antigens and alloantigens. Results the study describes overall, beyond this receptor: The TRB repertoires of T cells infiltrating skin or GI tract showed only limited overlap with the TRB repertoires of T cells in blood. Donor-recipient similarity was low at 1-2 months but rose over the first year, and later blood repertoires were often dominated by donor CD8+ memory clones. Across fewer than 55 patients, TRB clonality was highly associated with recipient CMV seropositivity and CMV reactivation, and PTCy diversity was similar to diversity in CNI/methotrexate controls.

V loses 11 bases, J loses 5 bases, and the germline ends lie 22 bases apart. Reading the germline V gene gives CDR1 MRHNA and CDR2 SNTAGT. The CDR3 contains 14 residues, cysteine and phenylalanine counted. The DNA shown is the 42-base CDR3, in frame from base 1. The sample's treatment or condition label, decoded: high-dose cyclophosphamide on days +3 and +4 as single-agent GVHD prophylaxis. PTCy patients received busulfan and fludarabine conditioning, a related or unrelated marrow graft, and cyclophosphamide on days +3 and +4. The PTCy-treated patients were enrolled in a prospective multi-institutional clinical trial. Peripheral blood and bone marrow mononuclear cells were isolated by Ficoll-Hypaque density centrifugation and were cryopreserved. Many counts were recorded for this clone. Its cognate antigen has yet to be identified. Per-base quality was not reported, and no clone a single base away is much larger than it.

Genomic DNA was used for TRB sequencing, which was performed with the immunoSEQ assay at survey resolution or with the hsTCRB kit. Per the authors' processing: Initial read processing used immunoSEQ software, and repertoire analyses used the LymphoSeq R package. For each TRB dataset, clonality was calculated as 1 minus normalized Shannon entropy, and the Gini coefficient was computed as well. Phenotypes of unsorted samples were inferred by mapping TRB sequences from sorted subsets of the recipient or donor onto unsorted samples of the same recipient. What TCRdb holds here is the immuneACCESS table cut down to in-frame rearrangements. Part of the clones is not present; checked against another copy, under half of the missing clones reflect an unresolved V gene, and the others are unexplained. V, J and clone size are those of that table, while D and trimming were read from the DNA. This sample contains under 20,000 clones, none of which is a singleton. Jointly, the top ten make up approximately 0.54% of the sample.

This specimen was PBMCs, taken after allogeneic stem cell transplant with posttransplant cyclophosphamide. This clonotype was sampled from a female patient in her 30s who received an allogeneic stem cell transplant from a related donor, was CMV-positive, and had no GVHD. Following a transplant, a fraction of the T cells may be traceable to the graft donor. This receptor chain uses TRBV6-4 and TRBJ2-7, with a tentative D gene TRBD2 over 7 matching bases. The nucleotides are TGTGCCGACCACCGGGGGGCAGAAACCCACGAGCAGTACTTC. Translated, this gives CADHRGAETHEQYF.